The present entry profiles one TCR beta chain with its context. Its antigen remains unknown. The data were taken from a study of T-cell memory formation after mild COVID-19. Overall study: Largely donor-specific sequence clusters came from two donors.

The CDR3 spans 16 residues. The V gene's germline CDR1 is SGDLS and CDR2 YYNGEE. The V end was cut by 4 bases, the J end by 0 bases, with 13 bases between. Study-wide findings and caveats: Researchers found some responding clones in pre-infection memory, a sign that cross-reactive memory joined. A balance of CD4 and CD8 characterized clones contracting day 15 to 85, whereas later expanders leaned CD4+.

TCRdb processed the 5' RACE reads anew with MiXCR; each CDR3 protein has one entry. The data show approximately 170,000 distinct CDR3 sequences, 13% seen once. Sequenced input: PBMCs or a T cell subset sorted from them (not recorded which). The chain links TRBV9 to TRBJ2-2, with D hard to call. This clonotype was obtained from a young man who had mild COVID-19 (a few samples of this study predate the infection). Cell type and time point are not known. In DNA, the CDR3 is TGTGCCAGCAGCCAAATGGCAGGATCGAACACCGGGGAGCTGTTTTTT. Translating it yields CASSQMAGSNTGELFF. Supplemented by reference TRBV9 and TRBJ2-2, the full variable domain reads DSGVTQTPKHLITATGQRVTLRCSPRSGDLSVYWYQQSLDQGLQFLIQYYNGEERAKGNILERFSAQQFPDLHSELNLSSLELGDSALYFCASSQMAGSNTGELFFGEGSRLTVL.